The T cell receptor (beta chain) under discussion was sequenced for a study of cytomegalovirus exposure and HLA in healthy donors. The length of the CDR3 is 14 residues. Germline CDR1 reads MDHEN; CDR2 reads SYDVKM. The V gene lost 2 bases and the J gene lost 3 bases, with 10 bases spanning the gap. 13 Jbeta primers and 60 Vbeta primers were used for the PCR. The method was immunoSEQ multiplex PCR; TCRdb's version includes in-frame clones alone and lacks a portion of them. Of 130,000 or so clones in the sample, 77% are singletons; the top ten hold roughly 5.2%. This receptor was obtained from a man aged 18-30 years in good health and CMV-seropositive. The rearrangement joins TRBV28 to TRBJ1-1; unclear D gene. The sample consisted of PBMCs. CDR3 amino acids: CASSLVSGYTEAFF. In DNA, the CDR3 is TGTGCCAGCAGTTTAGTGTCGGGGTACACTGAAGCTTTCTTT.